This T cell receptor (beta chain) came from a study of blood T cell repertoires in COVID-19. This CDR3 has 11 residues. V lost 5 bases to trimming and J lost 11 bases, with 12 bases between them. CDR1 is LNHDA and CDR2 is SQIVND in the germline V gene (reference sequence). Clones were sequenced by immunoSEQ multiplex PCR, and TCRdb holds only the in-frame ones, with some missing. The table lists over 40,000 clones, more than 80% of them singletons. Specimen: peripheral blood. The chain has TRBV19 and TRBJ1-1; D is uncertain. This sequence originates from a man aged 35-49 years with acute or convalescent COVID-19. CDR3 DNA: TGTGCCAGTAGTGCGCGGCTAGGCGCTTTCTTT. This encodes CASSARLGAFF.